The 18 T cell receptor beta chains listed next were all sequenced from one sample in a study of T cell clonality in common variable immunodeficiency. The protocol was immunoSEQ multiplex PCR, while the TCRdb copy is restricted to in-frame clones and leaves out a portion. This sample carries about 42,000 clones and no singletons, and around 2.1% goes to the top ten. The specimen was peripheral blood mononuclear cells. The receptors shown here come from a person aged 18 to 75 in good health.

This clone was seen at least ten times. CDR3 bases read: TGTGCCTGGATCGGCAGGGAAACCTACGAG. It specifies CAWIGRETYE. The entire CDR3 sequence reads CAWIGRETYEQYF. The chain is built from TRBV30 and TRBJ2-7; perhaps TRBD1 as D (5 bases). The CDR3 is cut off 3 residues early in the read; its end comes from the germline J gene. CDR3 length equals 13 residues. Trimming took off 4 bases at V and 2 bases at J, with 12 bases between the two ends. The V gene's germline CDR1 is GTSNPN and CDR2 SVGIG (reference sequence).

This clone occurred many times. The read halts 3 residues ahead of the CDR3 end, with the missing end drawn from the germline J gene. This chain connects TRBV6-2 or TRBV6-3 to TRBJ1-5; 9 nucleotides align to TRBD1. CDR3 length: 16 amino acids. V dropped 2 bases and J dropped 2; count of bases not matched to a gene: 4. CDR1 and CDR2 from the germline V gene are MNHEY and SVGEGT. The CDR3 reads CASSYGTGLRNQPQHF. The DNA read from the CDR3 is TGTGCCAGCAGTTACGGGACAGGGTTGCGCAATCAGCCC.

This clone was recorded many times. Sequencing ends 3 residues short of the CDR3 end; the germline J gene provides the rest. V gene TRBV20-1 combines with J gene TRBJ1-2; a weak D match, TRBD1 (6 bases). Trimming took 5 bases from V and 7 from J, leaving 17 bases between them. Germline lookup yields CDR1 DFQATT and CDR2 SNEGSKA (reference sequence). This CDR3 has 13 residues. Partial CDR3 DNA: TGCAGTGCTCACCAAACAGGGTACGGTGGC. It yields the protein CSAHQTGYGG. The CDR3 as a whole reads CSAHQTGYGGYTF.

Ten or more counts support this clone. The read ends 3 residues early relative to the CDR3; the germline J gene fills the gap. The chain combines TRBV13 with TRBJ2-1; 14 positions match TRBD2. This CDR3 contains 18 residues. Losses at the gene ends were 4 bases for V and 7 bases for J; bases not matched to a gene: 12. The V gene's germline CDR1 is PRHDT and CDR2 FYEKMQ (reference sequence). The CDR3 spells CASSSGLTSGRANNEQFF. The DNA read from the CDR3 is TGTGCCAGCAGCTCAGGACTGACTAGCGGGAGGGCAAATAATGAG.

Comments on this clone: The read gets to within 3 residues of the CDR3 end, and the germline J gene fills in the rest. This chain uses TRBV2 with TRBJ1-2; D is unclear. The CDR3 totals 10 residues. Germline loops: CDR1 SNHLY, CDR2 FYNNEI. CDR3 protein: CASSQVPYTF. The DNA read from the CDR3 is TGTGCCAGCAGCCAGGTTCCC.

This clone was recorded at least ten times. Sequencing ends 3 residues short of the CDR3 end; the germline J gene provides the rest. The gene calls are TRBV18 and TRBJ2-7; TRBD2 aligns across 11 bases. This CDR3 is 15 amino acids long. V was clipped by 2 bases and J by 3 bases; unmatched bases: 3. The germline V gene has CDR1 KGHSH and CDR2 LQKENI. CDR3 bases read: TGTGCCAGCTCACCAAAAACTAGCGGGAGCTACGAG. Amino acid sequence: CASSPKTSGSYE. The full CDR3 reads CASSPKTSGSYEQYF. The variable domain in full, completed from reference TRBV18 and TRBJ2-7, reads NAGVMQNPRHLVRRRGQEARLRCSPMKGHSHVYWYRQLPEEGLKFMVYLQKENIIDESGMPKERFSAEFPKEGPSILRIQQVVRGDSAAYFCASSPKTSGSYEQYFGPGTRLTVT.

In this sample, this clone turned up many times. The read comes to an end 3 residues before the CDR3 does, leaving the germline J gene to fill in the end. V and J are TRBV4-1 and TRBJ2-7, with TRBD2 as a possible D gene (6 bases). Germline-derived CDR1 and CDR2 are MGHRA and YSYEKL. The CDR3 spans 16 residues. V gave up 0 bases and J gave up 0 bases, with 12 bases separating them. CDR3 region: CASSQENAGSSYEQYF. The sequenced part of the CDR3 DNA is TGCGCCAGCAGCCAAGAAAATGCGGGGAGCTCCTACGAG.

To note about this clone: The CDR3 extends 3 residues past the end of the read, so its final part is completed from the germline J gene. V and J are TRBV18 and TRBJ1-1, with 10 bases lining up with TRBD1. The CDR3 totals 16 residues. Germline CDR1 and CDR2: KGHSH and LQKENI. The J segment lost 3 bases and the V segment lost 4 bases, leaving 8 bases of the junction unmatched. The DNA read from the CDR3 is TGTGCCAGCTCACACGACAGGGGGCGGGTAGACACTGAA. Encoded protein: CASSHDRGRVDTE. The complete CDR3 protein is CASSHDRGRVDTEAFF.

The sample holds many counts of this clone. The DNA ends 3 residues before the CDR3 does, and the rest of the CDR3 is filled in from the germline J gene. The chain carries TRBV2 and TRBJ2-5; 9 nucleotides align to TRBD2. CDR3 length: 15 amino acids. Germline V CDR1 and CDR2: SNHLY, FYNNEI. V lost 10 bases and J lost 2; bases outside the gene matches: 11. The CDR3 bases that were read are TGTGCCACCAACCTTGGGACTAGCTTGCAAGAGACC. Translation gives CATNLGTSLQET. The entire CDR3 reads CATNLGTSLQETQYF.

This clone was picked up many times. The CDR3 extends 3 residues past the end of the read, so its final part is completed from the germline J gene. The chain combines TRBV9 with TRBJ2-1; a weak D match, TRBD1 (5 bases). Germline CDR1 reads SGDLS; CDR2 reads YYNGEE. The CDR3 is 15 residues long. Trimming cost V 3 bases and J 6 bases, with 16 bases left between them. CDR3 sequence reads: CASSGGAQGGNEQFF. The covered CDR3 bases are TGTGCCAGCAGCGGAGGTGCCCAGGGTGGCAATGAG.

This clone has at least ten counts. The CDR3 is cut off 3 residues early in the read; its end comes from the germline J gene. The rearrangement links TRBV5-4 to TRBJ2-1; 7 nucleotides line up with TRBD1. The germline V gene has CDR1 SGHNT and CDR2 YYREEE (reference sequence). This CDR3 is built from 14 residues. V shed 4 bases, J shed 2 bases, and the junction held 3 bases outside the gene matches. CDR3 protein: CASSADRTYNEQFF. The sequenced part of the CDR3 DNA is TGTGCCAGCAGCGCGGACAGGACCTACAATGAG.

This clone was detected only a few times. CDR3 DNA (partial): TGTGCCAGCAGCCTCCAGGGAGGTGAC. Encoded protein: CASSLQGGD. The entire CDR3 protein is CASSLQGGDYTF. J is TRBJ1-2 and V is TRBV7-2, with D possibly being TRBD1 (5 bases). The CDR3 extends 3 residues past the end of the read, so its final part is completed from the germline J gene. Germline V CDR1 and CDR2: SGHTA, FQGNSA. The CDR3 runs to 12 residues.

This clone was counted many times. The sequence runs out 3 residues before the end of the CDR3; the remainder is reconstructed from the germline J gene. V usage is TRBV7-9 and J usage is TRBJ2-1; 7 bases are a match to TRBD2. CDR1 is SEHNR, CDR2 FQNEAQ, per germline (reference sequence). V gave up 11 bases and J gave up 5 bases; unmatched junction bases: 9. CDR3 size: 13 residues. This CDR3 is CAAEGGGHNEQFF. The covered CDR3 bases are TGTGCCGCCGAGGGCGGGGGACACAATGAG.

Ten or more counts support this clone. The read terminates 3 residues before the CDR3 end, so the remaining end is supplied by the germline J gene. J is TRBJ2-5 and V is TRBV19; maybe TRBD2 (6 bases). V was cut by 1 base and J by 2 bases, with 8 bases left in between. The length of the CDR3 is 14 residues. Germline values: CDR1 LNHDA, CDR2 SQIVND (reference sequence). The part of the CDR3 DNA that was read is TGTGCCAGTAGTATAGGGACTAATCAAGAGACC. Residues: CASSIGTNQET. The CDR3 in full is CASSIGTNQETQYF.

In this sample, this clone turned up many times. At one boundary the junction diverges from the germline segment, which might be a read error. The CDR3 end is not reached by the read, which stops 3 residues before it; the germline J gene fills it in. The V call is TRBV7-7, the J call TRBJ2-5; 7 positions agree with TRBD2. CDR3 length equals 15 residues. The germline gives CDR1 SSHAT, CDR2 FNYEAQ (reference sequence). This chain's CDR3 is CASSLGSGDLETQYF. CDR3 bases read: TGTGCTAGCAGCTTAGGAAGCGGGGATTTGGAGACC.

This clone was recorded many times. One junction end does not reproduce the germline sequence, and a read error may be involved. From the germline J gene comes the end of the CDR3, since the read stops 3 residues before it. The chain uses TRBV7-7 and TRBJ2-5, with 11 bases identical to TRBD2. Germline values: CDR1 SSHAT, CDR2 FNYEAQ (reference sequence). This CDR3 has 15 amino acids. The chain's CDR3 is CASSLSGGVKETQYF. Partial CDR3 DNA: TGTGCTAGCAGCCTTAGCGGGGGGGTGAAAGAGACC.

This clone was observed at least ten times. The read ends 3 residues early relative to the CDR3; the germline J gene fills the gap. The V gene is TRBV27, the J gene TRBJ1-5, with TRBD1 matching over 10 bases. This CDR3 is 17 amino acids long. CDR1 is MNHEY, CDR2 SMNVEV, per germline (reference sequence). The V gene end was trimmed by 6 bases and the J gene end by 0 bases; junction bases not matched to a gene: 8. The CDR3 sequence: CASRAGQGLYSNQPQHF. The CDR3 bases that were read are TGTGCCAGCAGAGCGGGACAGGGGCTATATAGCAATCAGCCC.

This clone was counted at least ten times. The read ends 3 residues shy of where the CDR3 ends; the end is completed using the germline J gene. V usage is TRBV19 and J usage is TRBJ1-6; possible D gene TRBD1, 5 bases. Germline V gene lookup returns CDR1 LNHDA and CDR2 SQIVND (reference sequence). The germline V and J ends were trimmed by 5 bases and 7 bases, with 12 bases remaining between them. The CDR3 is 14 amino acids. CDR3 residues: CASSWGSPNSPLHF. The DNA read from the CDR3 is TGTGCCAGTAGTTGGGGCAGTCCGAATTCACCC.